The text below deals with one T cell receptor (beta chain). Other DNA sequences in this sample translate to the same CDR3. V was pared by 1 base and J by 5 bases, with 11 bases between. This CDR3 has 13 residues. The germline CDR1 and CDR2 sequences are GTSNPN and SVGIG (reference sequence). This entry is derived from a study of shared clonotypes between healthy human individuals. Study-wide context: There were three CD4 naive, three CD4 memory, two CD8 naive and one CD8 memory plates per donor.

Method: immunoSEQ multiplex PCR; TCRdb's copy keeps in-frame clones and lacks some. Of millions of clones listed, just over 90% are singletons. The sample consisted of naive CD4+ T cells from PBMCs. Subset denoted: CD45RA+ positively selected. This TCR was recovered from a man younger than 35 in good health. Some clones in this sample may be carry-over from other donors' samples. The rearrangement joins TRBV30 to TRBJ2-5, with D tentatively TRBD1 (6 bases). The CDR3 bases are TGTGCCTGGAGTGCAACAGGGTGGGAGACCCAGTACTTC. Translation gives CAWSATGWETQYF.